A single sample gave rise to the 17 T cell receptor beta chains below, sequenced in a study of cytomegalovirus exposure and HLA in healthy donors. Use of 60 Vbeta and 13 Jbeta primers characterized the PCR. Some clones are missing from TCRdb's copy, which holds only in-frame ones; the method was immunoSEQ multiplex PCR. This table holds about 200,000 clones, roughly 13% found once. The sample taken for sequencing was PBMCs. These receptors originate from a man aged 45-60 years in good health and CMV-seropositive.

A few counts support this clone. The CDR3 region has the DNA TGTGCCAGCAGTTTATTCCCCCGATTGAGCGGGGGGCGTTGGGAAACGCAGTATTTT. Its protein product is CASSLFPRLSGGRWETQYF. The V call is TRBV27, the J call TRBJ2-3, with 9 bases matching TRBD2. Germline lookup yields CDR1 MNHEY and CDR2 SMNVEV (reference sequence). With V trimmed by 1 base and J by 9 bases, 20 bases remained unmatched. The CDR3 is made up of 19 amino acids.

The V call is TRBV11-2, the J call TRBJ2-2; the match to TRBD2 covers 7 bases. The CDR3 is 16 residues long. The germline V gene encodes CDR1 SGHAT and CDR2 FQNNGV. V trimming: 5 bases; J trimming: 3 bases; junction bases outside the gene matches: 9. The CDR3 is CASSLTKRGYTGELFF. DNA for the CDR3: TGTGCCAGCAGCCTAACAAAGCGGGGCTACACCGGGGAGCTGTTTTTT.

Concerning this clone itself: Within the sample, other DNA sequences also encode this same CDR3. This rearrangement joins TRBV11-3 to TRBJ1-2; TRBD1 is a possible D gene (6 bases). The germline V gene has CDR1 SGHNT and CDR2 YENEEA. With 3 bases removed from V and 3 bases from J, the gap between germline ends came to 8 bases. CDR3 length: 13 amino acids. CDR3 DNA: TGTGCCAGCAGCTTGGGGGCAGACTATGGCTACACCTTC. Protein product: CASSLGADYGYTF.

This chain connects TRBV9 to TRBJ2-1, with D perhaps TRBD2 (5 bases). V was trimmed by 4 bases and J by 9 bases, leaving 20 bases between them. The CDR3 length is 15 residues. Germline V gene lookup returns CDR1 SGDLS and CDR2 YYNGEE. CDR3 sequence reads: CASSLPVGDAAEQFF. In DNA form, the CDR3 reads TGTGCCAGCAGCCTCCCCGTGGGAGATGCGGCTGAGCAGTTCTTC.

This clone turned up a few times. The CDR3 loop reads CASSGAGAQRFGYTF. As DNA, the CDR3 is TGTGCCAGCAGCGGGGCGGGGGCGCAAAGGTTTGGCTACACCTTC. V and J are TRBV5-4 and TRBJ1-2; tentative D call: TRBD1 (6 bases). The CDR3 consists of 15 residues. Trimming removed 4 bases from V and 7 bases from J, with 20 bases in between. Germline CDR1 SGHNT, CDR2 YYREEE (reference sequence).

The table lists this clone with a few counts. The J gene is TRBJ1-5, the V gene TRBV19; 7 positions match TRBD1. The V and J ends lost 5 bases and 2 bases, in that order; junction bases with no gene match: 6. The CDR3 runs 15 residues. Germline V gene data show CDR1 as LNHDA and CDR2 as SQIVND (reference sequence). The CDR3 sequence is CASSPGGIGNQPQHF. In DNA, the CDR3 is TGTGCCAGTAGTCCAGGGGGTATCGGCAATCAGCCCCAGCATTTT.

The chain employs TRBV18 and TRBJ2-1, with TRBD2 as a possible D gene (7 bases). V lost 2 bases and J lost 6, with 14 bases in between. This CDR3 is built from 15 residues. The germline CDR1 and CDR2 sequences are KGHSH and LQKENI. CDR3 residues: CASSPGGGRVNEQFF. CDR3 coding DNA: TGTGCCAGCTCACCAGGCGGGGGCCGGGTCAATGAGCAGTTCTTC.

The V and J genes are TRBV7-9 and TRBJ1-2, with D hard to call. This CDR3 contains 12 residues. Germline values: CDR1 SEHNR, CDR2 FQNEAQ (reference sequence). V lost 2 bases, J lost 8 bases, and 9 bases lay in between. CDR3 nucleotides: TGTGCCAGCAGCTTACAAGCCTCAGGCTACACCTTC. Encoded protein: CASSLQASGYTF.

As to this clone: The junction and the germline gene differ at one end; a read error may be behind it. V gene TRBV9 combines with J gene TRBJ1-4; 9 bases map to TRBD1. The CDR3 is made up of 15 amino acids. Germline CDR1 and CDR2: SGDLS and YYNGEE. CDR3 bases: TGTACCAGCAGCGAGAGGGACAGGGCTGACGAAAAACTGTTTTTT. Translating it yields CTSSERDRADEKLFF. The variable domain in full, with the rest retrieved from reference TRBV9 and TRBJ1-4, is DSGVTQTPKHLITATGQRVTLRCSPRSGDLSVYWYQQSLDQGLQFLIQYYNGEERAKGNILERFSAQQFPDLHSELNLSSLELGDSALYFCTSSERDRADEKLFFGSGTQLSVL.

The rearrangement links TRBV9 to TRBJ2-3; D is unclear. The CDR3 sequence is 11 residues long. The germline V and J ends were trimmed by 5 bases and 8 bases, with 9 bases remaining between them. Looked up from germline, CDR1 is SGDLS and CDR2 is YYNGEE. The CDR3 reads CASSRLGTQYF. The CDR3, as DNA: TGTGCCAGCAGTCGACTTGGTACGCAGTATTTT.

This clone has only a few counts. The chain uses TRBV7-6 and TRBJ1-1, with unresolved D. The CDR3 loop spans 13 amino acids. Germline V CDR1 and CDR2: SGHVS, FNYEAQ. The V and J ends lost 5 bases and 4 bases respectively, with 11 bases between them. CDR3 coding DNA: TGTGCCAGCAGCGTTACAGAGTCCACTGAAGCTTTCTTT. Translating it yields CASSVTESTEAFF. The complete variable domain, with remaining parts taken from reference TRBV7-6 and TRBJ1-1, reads GAGVSQSPRYKVTKRGQDVALRCDPISGHVSLYWYRQALGQGPEFLTYFNYEAQQDKSGLPNDRFSAERPEGSISTLTIQRTEQRDSAMYRCASSVTESTEAFFGQGTRLTVV.

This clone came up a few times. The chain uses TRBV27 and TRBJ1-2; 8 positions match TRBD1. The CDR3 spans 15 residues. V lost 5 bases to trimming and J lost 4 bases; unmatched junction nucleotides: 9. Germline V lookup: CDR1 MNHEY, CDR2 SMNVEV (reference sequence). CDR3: CASSPYGTGSYGYTF. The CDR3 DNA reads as TGTGCCAGCAGTCCCTACGGGACAGGCTCCTATGGCTACACCTTC.

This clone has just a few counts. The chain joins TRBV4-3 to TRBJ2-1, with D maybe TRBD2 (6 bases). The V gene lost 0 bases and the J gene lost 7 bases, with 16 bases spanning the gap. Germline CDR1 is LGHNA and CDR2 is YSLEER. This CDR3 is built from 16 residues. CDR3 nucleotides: TGCGCCAGCAGCCAAGATAACGGCGGGGAAGGAAATGAGCAGTTCTTC. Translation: CASSQDNGGEGNEQFF.

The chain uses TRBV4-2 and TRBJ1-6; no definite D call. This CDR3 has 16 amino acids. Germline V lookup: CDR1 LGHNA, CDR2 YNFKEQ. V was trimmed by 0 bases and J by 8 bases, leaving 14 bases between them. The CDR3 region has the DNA TGTGCCAGCAGCCAAGATCGGAAGGGCGGGTATTCACCCCTCCACTTT. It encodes CASSQDRKGGYSPLHF.

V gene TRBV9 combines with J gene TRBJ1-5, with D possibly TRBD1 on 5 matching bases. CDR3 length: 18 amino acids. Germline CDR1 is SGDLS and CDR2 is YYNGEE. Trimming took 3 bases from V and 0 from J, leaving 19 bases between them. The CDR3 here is CASSASTGTPSSNQPQHF. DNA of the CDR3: TGTGCCAGCAGCGCGTCGACTGGGACTCCCAGTAGCAATCAGCCCCAGCATTTT. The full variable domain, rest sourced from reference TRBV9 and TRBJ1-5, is DSGVTQTPKHLITATGQRVTLRCSPRSGDLSVYWYQQSLDQGLQFLIQYYNGEERAKGNILERFSAQQFPDLHSELNLSSLELGDSALYFCASSASTGTPSSNQPQHFGDGTRLSIL.

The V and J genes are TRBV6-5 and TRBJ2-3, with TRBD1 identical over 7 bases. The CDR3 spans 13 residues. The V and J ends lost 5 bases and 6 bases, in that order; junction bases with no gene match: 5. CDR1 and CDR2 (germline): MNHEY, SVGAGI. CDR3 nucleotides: TGTGCCAGCAGTGACAGGGTCTCCGATACGCAGTATTTT. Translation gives CASSDRVSDTQYF.

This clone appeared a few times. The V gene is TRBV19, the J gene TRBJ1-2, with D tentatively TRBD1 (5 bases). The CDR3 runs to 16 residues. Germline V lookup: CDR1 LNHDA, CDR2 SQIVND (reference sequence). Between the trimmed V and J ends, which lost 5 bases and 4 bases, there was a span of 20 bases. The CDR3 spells CASSSPFTAGGYGYTF. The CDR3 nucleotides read TGTGCCAGTAGTTCCCCTTTCACTGCGGGGGGCTATGGCTACACCTTC.